This T cell receptor (beta chain) emerged from a study of post-analysis software for immune sequencing data. Study outcomes and limitations: About 5 TRBV segments appeared more often in patients than in controls, and TRBV5-6, TRBV5-1 and TRBV20-1 were among these.

Concerning this clonotype: Its matching antigen is unknown.

Incorporated into the TCR beta cDNA libraries were unique molecular identifiers, which served to reduce PCR and sequencing biases. TCRdb reprocessed the PCR reads via MiXCR and lists one record per CDR3 protein. The data contain about 500,000 distinct CDR3 sequences, around 40% of them singletons. The V end was cut by 2 bases, the J end by 3 bases, with 8 bases between. The length of the CDR3 is 13 residues. CDR1 and CDR2 from the germline V gene are ENHRY and SYGVKD. Sequenced input: blood. This chain uses TRBV10-3 with TRBJ2-7, with a weak D call TRBD1 (6 bases). This receptor was taken from a girl under 18 with multiple sclerosis. CDR3 residues: CAISEDRNYEQYF. In DNA, the CDR3 is TGTGCCATCAGTGAGGACAGGAACTACGAGCAGTACTTC.